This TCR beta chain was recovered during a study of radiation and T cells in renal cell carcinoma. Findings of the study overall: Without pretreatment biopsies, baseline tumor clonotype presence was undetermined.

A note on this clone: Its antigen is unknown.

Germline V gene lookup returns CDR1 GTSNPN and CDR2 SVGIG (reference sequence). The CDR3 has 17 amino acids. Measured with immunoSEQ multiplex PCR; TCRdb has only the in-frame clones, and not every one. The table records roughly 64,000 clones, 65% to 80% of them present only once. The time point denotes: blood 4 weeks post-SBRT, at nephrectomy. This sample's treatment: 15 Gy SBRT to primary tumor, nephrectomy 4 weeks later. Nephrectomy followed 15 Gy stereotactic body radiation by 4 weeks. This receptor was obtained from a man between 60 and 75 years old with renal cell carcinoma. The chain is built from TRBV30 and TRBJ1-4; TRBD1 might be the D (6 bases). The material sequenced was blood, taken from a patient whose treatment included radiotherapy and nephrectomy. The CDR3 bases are TGTGCTGCAGGACGAGGCGGCGGGGGCACAACTAATGAAAAACTGTTTTTT. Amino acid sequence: CAAGRGGGGTTNEKLFF.